This T cell receptor (beta chain) was captured by sequencing in a study of CD8 T cells in Susac syndrome. Random hexamers were used to reverse transcribe an amount of about 0.5 to 1 ug RNA. Amplification of TCR beta CDR3 spanned 54 Vbeta and 13 Jbeta via immunoSEQ multiplex PCR. One entry per CDR3 protein results from TCRdb running MiXCR on the immunoSEQ multiplex PCR reads. The sample lists around 45,000 distinct CDR3 sequences; 90% to 95% were seen once. Sequencing was performed on CD8+ T cells from PBMCs. The receptor was isolated from a human donor in good health.

The CDR3 DNA reads as TGTGCCAGCAGTTTCGGGACTCGCACAGATACGCAGTATTTT. Amino acid sequence: CASSFGTRTDTQYF. The V gene is TRBV12-3 or TRBV12-4, the J gene TRBJ2-3, with D perhaps matching TRBD2 (6 bases). With 3 bases removed from V and 1 base from J, the gap between germline ends came to 8 bases. CDR3 length: 14 residues.